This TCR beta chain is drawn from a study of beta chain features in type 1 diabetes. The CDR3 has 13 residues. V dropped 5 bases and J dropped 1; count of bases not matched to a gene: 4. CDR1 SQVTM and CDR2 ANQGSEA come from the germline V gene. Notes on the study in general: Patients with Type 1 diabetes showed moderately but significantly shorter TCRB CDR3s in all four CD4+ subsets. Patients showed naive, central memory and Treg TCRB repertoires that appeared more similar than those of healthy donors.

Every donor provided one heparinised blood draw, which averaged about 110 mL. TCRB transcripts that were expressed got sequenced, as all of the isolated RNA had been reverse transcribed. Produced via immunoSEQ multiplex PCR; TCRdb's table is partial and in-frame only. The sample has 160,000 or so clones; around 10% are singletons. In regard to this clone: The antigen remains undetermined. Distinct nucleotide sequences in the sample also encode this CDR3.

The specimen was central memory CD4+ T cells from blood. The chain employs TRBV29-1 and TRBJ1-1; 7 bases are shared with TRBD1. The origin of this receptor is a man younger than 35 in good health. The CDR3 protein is CSVLGQTNTEAFF. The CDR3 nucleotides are TGCAGCGTTCTGGGACAGACGAACACTGAAGCTTTCTTT.